This entry is about one T cell receptor beta chain. V lost 1 base and J lost 1, with 13 bases in between. Germline V gene lookup returns CDR1 LNHDA and CDR2 SQIVND (reference sequence). The CDR3 consists of 16 residues. The data belong to a study of blood T cell repertoires in COVID-19. Study-wide context: Nucleic acid was either cDNA or gDNA, and it came from T cells, B-cell-depleted T cells, or PBMCs.

The protocol was immunoSEQ multiplex PCR, while the TCRdb copy is restricted to in-frame clones and leaves out a portion. The sample records about 130,000 clones, roughly 90% being singletons. The source is a man aged 55 to 70 with COVID-19, enrolled during active disease. Sequencing used peripheral blood. The V and J genes are TRBV19 and TRBJ1-1, with a weak D call TRBD1 (5 bases). DNA of the CDR3: TGTGCCAGTAGTATAGCGGGCAGGGCAGCGAACACTGAAGCTTTCTTT. This translates into CASSIAGRAANTEAFF.